The 9 T cell receptor beta chains reported below all come from one sample, sequenced in a study of blood T cells in healthy people across ages. Combining a sample-barcoded 5' primer with a J-beta primer mix, a second PCR ran for about 7 to 11 cycles. Using its own MiXCR run on the 5' RACE reads, TCRdb lists one record per CDR3 protein. The sample contains 1.6 million or so distinct CDR3 sequences, roughly 32% of which appear only once. The sample was blood. Receptors originate from a woman younger than 45 in good health.

This clonotype was counted between two and nine times. The chain is built from TRBV12-3 or TRBV12-4 and TRBJ1-2; D is ambiguous. The CDR3 is 13 residues long. The V gene lost 3 bases and the J gene lost 5 bases, with 10 bases spanning the gap. The CDR3 sequence: CASSFDRLYGYTF. The CDR3 DNA sequence: TGTGCCAGCAGTTTCGATAGGCTTTATGGCTACACCTTC.

This clonotype was counted a few times. The V and J genes are TRBV15 and TRBJ2-3; maybe TRBD1 (6 bases). CDR1 is LNHNV, CDR2 YYDKDF, per germline (reference sequence). Trimming took 0 bases from V and 5 from J, leaving 15 bases between them. The CDR3 has 16 residues. This CDR3 is CATSREQGRLGDTQYF. The DNA for the CDR3 is TGTGCCACCAGCAGAGAACAGGGTCGACTCGGAGATACGCAGTATTTT. The full variable domain, its missing parts supplied by reference TRBV15 and TRBJ2-3, is DAMVIQNPRYQVTQFGKPVTLSCSQTLNHNVMYWYQQKSSQAPKLLFHYYDKDFNNEADTPDNFQSRRPNTSFCFLDIRSPGLGDTAMYLCATSREQGRLGDTQYFGPGTRLTVL.

This clonotype has a handful of counts. The J gene is TRBJ1-2, the V gene TRBV15, with a weak D call TRBD1 (5 bases). CDR1 is LNHNV and CDR2 is YYDKDF in the germline V gene (reference sequence). V lost 1 base and J lost 6, with 15 bases in between. CDR3 length: 15 residues. For the CDR3, the DNA is TGTGCCACCAGCAGAGTGTCATCAGGGACTGATGGCTACACCTTC. It specifies CATSRVSSGTDGYTF.

The chain employs TRBV30 and TRBJ2-4, with D hard to call. The CDR3 consists of 13 residues. The V end lost 5 bases, the J end lost 13 bases, and 21 bases lay between the germline ends. CDR1 is GTSNPN, CDR2 SVGIG, per germline (reference sequence). DNA for the CDR3: TGTGCCTGGGGTCCGTTCGCCTCCGGGCAGCAGTACTTC. Translated, it gives CAWGPFASGQQYF.

This clonotype appeared a few times. The V call is TRBV2, the J call TRBJ2-5, with 7 positions matching TRBD1. V was pared by 8 bases and J by 3 bases, with 3 bases of the junction left unmatched. The CDR3 is 12 amino acids. Germline lookup yields CDR1 SNHLY and CDR2 FYNNEI. This CDR3 is CASLTGEETQYF. DNA of the CDR3: TGTGCCAGCCTCACAGGGGAAGAGACCCAGTACTTC.

The chain carries TRBV27 and TRBJ2-5, with unresolved D. The CDR3 extends over 14 amino acids. Germline CDR1 and CDR2: MNHEY and SMNVEV (reference sequence). The V end lost 6 bases, the J end lost 9 bases, and 20 bases lay between the germline ends. The CDR3 DNA reads TGTGCCAGCAGCCCGGGCCCCCCGGCTAGGGCCCAGTACTTC. Protein: CASSPGPPARAQYF.

The count of this clonotype is one. This sequence joins TRBV29-1 and TRBJ1-1; D may be TRBD1 (5 bases). V lost 1 base and J lost 10, with 19 bases in between. This CDR3 is 14 amino acids long. Germline V gene lookup returns CDR1 SQVTM and CDR2 ANQGSEA. The CDR3 nucleotides read TGCAGCGTTGAAGGCGGAACGCTACGGCAGGGAGCTTTCTTT. It codes for CSVEGGTLRQGAFF. Full variable domain (remainder filled in from reference TRBV29-1 and TRBJ1-1): SAVISQKPSRDICQRGTSLTIQCQVDSQVTMMFWYRQQPGQSLTLIATANQGSEATYESGFVIDKFPISRPNLTFSTLTVSNMSPEDSSIYLCSVEGGTLRQGAFFGQGTRLTVV.

This clonotype was seen only a few times. In nucleotides, the CDR3 is TGTGCCAGCAGCTCTCCTCCCGGAGGGGGCAATCAGCCCCAGCATTTT. As protein: CASSSPPGGGNQPQHF. V gene TRBV7-2 combines with J gene TRBJ1-5, with D perhaps matching TRBD1 (5 bases). Between the trimmed V and J ends, which lost 4 bases and 2 bases, there was a span of 15 bases. From germline, CDR1 is SGHTA and CDR2 FQGNSA. This CDR3 has 16 residues.

This clonotype was observed a few times. The genes are TRBV3-1 and TRBJ1-6; the D gene is possibly TRBD1 (5 bases). V shed 2 bases and J shed 8 bases, with 16 bases lying between them. There are 16 residues in the CDR3. Germline values: CDR1 LGHDT, CDR2 YNNKEL (reference sequence). The CDR3 region is CASSQLSAGSYSPLHF. CDR3 DNA sequence: TGTGCCAGCAGCCAACTCTCGGCAGGGAGTTATTCACCCCTCCACTTT.